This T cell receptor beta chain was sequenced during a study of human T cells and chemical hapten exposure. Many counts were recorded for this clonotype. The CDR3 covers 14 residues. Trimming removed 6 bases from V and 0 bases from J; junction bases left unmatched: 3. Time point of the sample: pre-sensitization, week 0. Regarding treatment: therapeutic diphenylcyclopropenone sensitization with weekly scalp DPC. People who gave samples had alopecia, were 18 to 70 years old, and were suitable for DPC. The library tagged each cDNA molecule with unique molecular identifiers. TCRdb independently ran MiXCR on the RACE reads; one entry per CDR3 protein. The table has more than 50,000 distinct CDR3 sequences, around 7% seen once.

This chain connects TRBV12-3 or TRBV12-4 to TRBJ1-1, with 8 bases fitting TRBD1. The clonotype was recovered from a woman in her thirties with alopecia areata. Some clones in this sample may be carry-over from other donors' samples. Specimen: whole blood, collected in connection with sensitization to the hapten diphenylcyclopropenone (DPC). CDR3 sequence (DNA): TGTGCCAGCAGCCGGACAGGGATGAACACTGAAGCTTTCTTT. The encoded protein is CASSRTGMNTEAFF.